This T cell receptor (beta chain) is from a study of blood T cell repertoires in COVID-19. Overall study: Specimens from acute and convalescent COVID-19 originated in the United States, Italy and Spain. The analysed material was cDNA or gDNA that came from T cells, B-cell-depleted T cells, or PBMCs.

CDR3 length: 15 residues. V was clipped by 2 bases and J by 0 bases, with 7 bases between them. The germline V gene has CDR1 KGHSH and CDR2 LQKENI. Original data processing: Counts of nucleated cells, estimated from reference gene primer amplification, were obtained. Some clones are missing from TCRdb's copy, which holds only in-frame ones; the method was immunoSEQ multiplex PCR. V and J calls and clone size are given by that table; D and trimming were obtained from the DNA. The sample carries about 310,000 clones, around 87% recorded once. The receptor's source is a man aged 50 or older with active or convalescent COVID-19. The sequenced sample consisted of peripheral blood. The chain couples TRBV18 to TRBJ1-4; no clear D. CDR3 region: CASSPAVATNEKLFF. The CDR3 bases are TGTGCCAGCTCACCAGCAGTCGCAACTAATGAAAAACTGTTTTTT.